This T cell receptor beta chain comes out of a study of T cell responses to AZD1222 COVID-19 vaccine. Assay: immunoSEQ multiplex PCR; the TCRdb copy retains only in-frame clones and omits some. Of approximately 100,000 clones detected, around 90% appear once; the ten largest clones hold around 3.5%. V shed 7 bases and J shed 2 bases, with 5 bases lying between them. There are 11 residues in the CDR3. Germline values: CDR1 WSHSY, CDR2 SAAADI. The source of this sequence is an adult in good health. Sample: peripheral blood, taken on day 0 of AZD1222 vaccination. V is TRBV10-2 and J is TRBJ1-1; D unclear. CDR3 amino acids: CASTGNTEAFF. CDR3 nucleotides: TGCGCCAGCACGGGAAACACTGAAGCTTTCTTT.